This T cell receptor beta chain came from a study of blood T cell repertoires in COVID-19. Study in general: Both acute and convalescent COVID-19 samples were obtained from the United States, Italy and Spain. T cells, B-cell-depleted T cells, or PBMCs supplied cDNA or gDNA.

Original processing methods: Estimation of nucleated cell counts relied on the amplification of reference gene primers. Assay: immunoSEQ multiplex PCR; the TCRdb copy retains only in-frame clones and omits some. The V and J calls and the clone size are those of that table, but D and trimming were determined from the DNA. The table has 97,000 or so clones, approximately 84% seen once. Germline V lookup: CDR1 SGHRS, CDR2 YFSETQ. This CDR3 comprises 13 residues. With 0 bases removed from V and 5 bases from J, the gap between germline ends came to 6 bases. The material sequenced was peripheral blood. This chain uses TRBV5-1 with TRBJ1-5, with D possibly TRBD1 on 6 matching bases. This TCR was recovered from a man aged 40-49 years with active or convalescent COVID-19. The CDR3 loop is CASSLGTDQPQHF. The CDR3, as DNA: TGCGCCAGCAGCTTGGGGACAGATCAGCCCCAGCATTTT.